Listed below are T cell receptor beta chains from one sample, sequenced in a study of OX40 agonist ivuxolimab in advanced cancers. Profiling relied on immunoSEQ multiplex PCR, and the TCRdb table lists in-frame clones only, not all of them. The sample has roughly 75,000 clones, over 90% seen once. This specimen was CD4+ or CD8+ T cells sorted from blood, taken in a trial of the OX40 agonist ivuxolimab. The receptors were gathered from an adult with an advanced solid tumor such as melanoma, head and neck, liver or kidney cancer. CDR3s include the opening cysteine and the closing phenylalanine or tryptophan. Each record gives: J gene, clone size, V gene, D gene, CDR3 protein, CDR3 DNA. The D gene is left open where the match is weak. Where a row states a size, it is once, few, many or the class of an expanded clone; other rows omit it.

TRBJ2-7 . TRBV25-1 . CASSEESGFSYEQYF TGTGCCAGCAGTGAAGAGTCAGGGTTTAGCTACGAGCAGTACTTC
TRBJ2-7 . TRBV10-3 . CATRDGAGPYEQYF TGTGCCACCCGAGATGGAGCGGGCCCCTACGAGCAGTACTTC
TRBJ2-7 . TRBV7-9 . CASSLSDSYEQYF TGTGCCAGCAGCTTATCGGACTCCTACGAGCAGTACTTC
TRBJ2-3 . TRBV7-2 . CASSSRDTQYF TGTGCCAGCAGCTCTAGGGATACGCAGTATTTT
TRBJ2-5 once TRBV9 . CASSERSGPLRGVEETQYF TGTGCCAGCAGCGAACGATCCGGGCCACTAAGAGGGGTAGAAGAGACCCAGTACTTC
TRBJ1-1 . TRBV5-6 . CASRIGGTEAFF TGTGCCAGCAGAATAGGGGGCACTGAAGCTTTCTTT
TRBJ2-7 . TRBV11-2 . CASSLVRVLSYEQYF TGTGCCAGCAGCTTAGTTAGGGTCCTCTCCTACGAGCAGTACTTC
TRBJ2-3 . TRBV10-2 . CASSEFGAADTQYF TGCGCCAGCAGTGAGTTCGGGGCCGCAGATACGCAGTATTTT
TRBJ2-3 . TRBV27 TRBD2 CASSPSFFIAGEGTDTQYF TGTGCCAGCAGTCCCTCCTTCTTCATAGCGGGAGAGGGCACAGATACGCAGTATTTT
TRBJ2-6 . TRBV5-4 . CASSLLSVGSGANVLTF TGTGCCAGCAGCTTGTTGTCGGTTGGCTCTGGGGCCAACGTCCTGACTTTC
TRBJ1-1 . TRBV28 . CASSPVGLMNTEAFF TGTGCCAGCAGCCCCGTAGGTCTCATGAACACTGAAGCTTTCTTT
TRBJ2-7 . TRBV5-1 . CASSGSTYEQYF TGCGCCAGCAGCGGCAGCACCTACGAGCAGTACTTC
TRBJ1-1 . TRBV5-1 . CASSLVGDTEAFF TGCGCCAGCAGCTTGGTCGGGGACACTGAAGCTTTCTTT
TRBJ2-5 . TRBV25-1 . CASSGTGREHFQETQYF TGTGCCAGCAGTGGGACAGGGAGGGAACATTTCCAAGAGACCCAGTACTTC
TRBJ2-2 . TRBV5-1 . CASSPRTVNTGELFF TGCGCCAGCAGCCCCCGGACAGTTAACACCGGGGAGCTGTTTTTT
TRBJ2-3 . TRBV6-1 TRBD2 CASGSGGAGTDTQYF TGTGCCAGCGGTAGCGGGGGGGCTGGTACAGATACGCAGTATTTT
TRBJ1-4 . TRBV13 . CASSFRLNEKLFF TGTGCCAGCAGCTTCCGGCTTAATGAAAAACTGTTTTTT
TRBJ1-5 . TRBV27 . CASSLRGGSQPQHF TGTGCCAGCAGTTTACGGGGGGGAAGTCAGCCCCAGCATTTT
TRBJ2-6 . TRBV5-1 . CASSLAAHPLTF TGCGCCAGCAGCTTGGCAGCGCATCCCCTGACTTTC
TRBJ2-7 . TRBV7-2 . CASSMGHSSEQYF TGTGCCAGCAGCATGGGACACTCGTCCGAGCAGTACTTC
TRBJ2-7 . TRBV27 TRBD1 CASSIAGTGFDEQYF TGTGCCAGCAGTATAGCCGGGACAGGGTTTGACGAGCAGTACTTC
TRBJ1-2 . TRBV27 TRBD1 CASGRDRDGYTF TGTGCCAGCGGGCGTGACAGGGATGGCTACACCTTC
TRBJ2-7 . TRBV4-2 . CASSQDSEQYF TGTGCCAGCAGCCAAGATTCCGAGCAGTACTTC
TRBJ2-7 once TRBV5-6 TRBD2 CASSFGLAGGPSEQYF TGTGCCAGCAGCTTCGGACTAGCGGGGGGCCCGAGCGAGCAGTACTTC
TRBJ2-1 . TRBV6-5 TRBD2 CASSSGGTNEQFF TGTGCCAGCTCTAGCGGGGGGACCAATGAGCAGTTCTTC
TRBJ1-1 . TRBV2 . CASQDRLNTEAFF TGTGCCAGTCAGGACAGATTGAACACTGAAGCTTTCTTT
TRBJ1-1 . TRBV2 . CASSGRPSEAFF TGTGCCAGCAGTGGTAGGCCTTCAGAAGCTTTCTTT
TRBJ1-1 few TRBV15 . CATSREGTRGTEAFF TGTGCCACCAGCAGAGAGGGCACCCGGGGTACTGAAGCTTTCTTT
TRBJ2-7 . TRBV4-3 . CASSQDAAEAFYEQYF TGCGCCAGCAGCCAAGACGCGGCAGAAGCCTTCTACGAGCAGTACTTC
TRBJ1-2 . TRBV5-1 . CASSLGGDRGYTF TGCGCCAGCAGCTTGGGGGGGGACCGTGGCTACACCTTC
TRBJ2-2 . TRBV2 . CASSEDAGELFF TGTGCCAGCAGTGAAGATGCCGGGGAGCTGTTTTTT
TRBJ1-4 . TRBV5-1 . CASSLSPGALNEKLFF TGTGCCAGCAGCTTGAGCCCCGGGGCCCTTAATGAAAAACTGTTTTTT
TRBJ1-1 . TRBV2 . CASMAPAAEAFF TGTGCCAGCATGGCCCCAGCCGCTGAAGCTTTCTTT
TRBJ2-7 . TRBV5-1 . CASSPTWGRVSHEQYF TGCGCCAGCAGCCCAACCTGGGGCAGGGTGAGCCACGAGCAGTACTTC
TRBJ2-7 . TRBV6-1 . CASSEPLIPTVAYEQYF TGTGCCAGCAGTGAACCACTTATCCCGACTGTCGCCTACGAGCAGTACTTC
TRBJ2-7 . TRBV23-1 TRBD2 CASSTITSGGAQYF TGCGCCAGCAGTACTATAACTAGCGGGGGGGCGCAGTACTTC
TRBJ2-7 . TRBV19 TRBD1 CASSPLRDRPYEQYF TGTGCCAGTAGCCCGCTCCGGGACAGGCCCTACGAGCAGTACTTC
TRBJ1-1 few TRBV30 TRBD1 CASAGQGPEAFF TGTGCCTCGGCTGGACAGGGACCTGAAGCTTTCTTT
TRBJ1-4 . TRBV19 . CASSIDHLGVNEKLFF TGTGCCAGTAGTATAGATCATTTGGGTGTTAATGAAAAACTGTTTTTT
TRBJ1-4 . TRBV7-2 . CASSPRGATNEKLFF TGTGCCAGCAGCCCCCGGGGTGCAACTAATGAAAAACTGTTTTTT
TRBJ1-6 . TRBV2 . CASTGPMGSPLHF TGTGCCAGCACGGGACCTATGGGGTCACCCCTCCACTTT
TRBJ1-2 few TRBV12-5 TRBD1 CASGPSDRPLRGYTF TGTGCTAGTGGTCCCTCGGACAGGCCCTTAAGGGGCTACACCTTC
TRBJ1-5 . TRBV10-1 TRBD1 CASSPDREGQPQHF TGCGCCAGCAGTCCCGACAGGGAAGGTCAGCCCCAGCATTTT
TRBJ1-2 . TRBV21-1 . CASSKAETGGYFDGYTF TGTGCCAGCAGCAAAGCGGAGACAGGGGGGTACTTCGATGGCTACACCTTC
TRBJ1-1 . TRBV11-2 . CASSLTPWRGTEAFF TGTGCCAGCAGCTTAACCCCCTGGAGAGGCACTGAAGCTTTCTTT
TRBJ2-5 . TRBV7-9 TRBD1 CASSTGQEIETQYF TGTGCCAGCAGCACGGGACAGGAAATAGAGACCCAGTACTTC